These 21 T cell receptor gamma chains were all obtained from the same sample, sequenced in a study of gamma delta lymphoproliferative disorders and STAT genes. TCRdb re-analyzed the multiplex PCR reads via CATT. The repertoire holds around 1,000 gamma-chain clones, with more than 15% as singletons. Sequencing used genomic DNA taken from PBMCs of patients and controls. The sequenced material came from blood. The source is a human donor in good health.

This clone rates as medium-sized. This rearrangement joins TRGV5 to TRGJ1 or TRGJ2. Matching the DNA to germline supplied the J gene, which TCRdb does not give. CDR3 length: 12 amino acids. The V gene end was trimmed by 3 bases and the J gene end by 11 bases; junction bases not matched to a gene: 10. Germline assignment: CDR1 VINAFY and CDR2 YDVSNSKD. The CDR3 DNA follows: TGTGCCACCTGGGACTGGGGGTTGGAGAAACTCTTT. Amino acid sequence: CATWDWGLEKLF.

This clone ranks as large (0.1 to 1%). This chain uses TRGV8 with TRGJ1 or TRGJ2. TCRdb carries no J gene annotation; the J gene was assigned here by matching the DNA with germline. CDR3 length: 12 residues. V lost 1 base to trimming and J lost 5 bases; unmatched junction nucleotides: 2. CDR1 is VENAVY and CDR2 is YDSYNSRV in the germline V gene. DNA of the CDR3: TGTGCCACCTGGGATAGCAATTATAAGAAACTCTTT. Protein: CATWDSNYKKLF.

V usage is TRGV10 and J usage is TRGJP1. The J gene, absent from TCRdb, was called here by matching the DNA to germline. TRGV10 is flagged as an ORF with uncertain function. V was pared by 8 bases and J by 2 bases, with 15 bases of the junction left unmatched. The CDR3 loop spans 17 amino acids. Written as DNA, the CDR3 is TGTGCTGCGTGGGATTATAAAGGAGGGACCACTGGTTGGTTCAAGATATTT. It codes for CAAWDYKGGTTGWFKIF.

This clone is medium-sized (0.01 to 0.1%). This chain joins TRGV9 and TRGJ1 or TRGJ2. No J segment appears in TCRdb, so it was assigned here by matching the sequence to germline. The germline V gene encodes CDR1 GITISATS and CDR2 ISYDGTV (reference sequence). Germline trimming cut 6 bases from V and 2 bases from J; bases unmatched to any gene: 4. This CDR3 contains 12 residues. The CDR3 region has the DNA TGTGCCTTGTGGTCTTATTATTATAAGAAACTCTTT. This sequence encodes CALWSYYYKKLF.

Relative to its sample, this clone is medium-sized. This chain connects TRGV2 to TRGJ1 or TRGJ2. The J gene, left out of TCRdb, was set here by checking the DNA against germline. Unmatched junction bases numbered 14, after V lost 0 bases and J lost 0 bases. This CDR3 comprises 18 residues. Germline V CDR1 and CDR2: EGSNGY, YDSYNSKV. The CDR3 spells CATWDGHATGSNYYKKLF. CDR3 coding DNA: TGTGCCACCTGGGACGGGCATGCAACGGGGTCGAATTATTATAAGAAACTCTTT.

Sample share makes this clone large. V is TRGV2 and J is TRGJP2. The J gene was not available in TCRdb and was assigned here by matching the DNA to germline segments. This CDR3 has 15 residues. V gave up 2 bases and J gave up 1 base; unmatched junction bases: 4. Per the germline V gene, CDR1 is EGSNGY and CDR2 is YDSYNSKV. The CDR3 reads CATWDVRSSDWIKTF. The DNA of the CDR3 is TGTGCCACCTGGGACGTCCGTAGTAGTGATTGGATCAAGACGTTT.

By share of the sample, this clone is medium-sized. The chain couples TRGV5 to TRGJ1 or TRGJ2. TCRdb lists no J gene, so it was determined here by aligning the DNA to germline. CDR3 length: 14 amino acids. V shed 2 bases and J 4 bases; nucleotides not matched to a gene: 8. Germline V gene lookup returns CDR1 VINAFY and CDR2 YDVSNSKD. The CDR3 DNA follows: TGTGCCACCTGGGACAAGACTTGCTATTATAAGAAACTCTTT. Its translation is CATWDKTCYYKKLF.

To note about this clone: The DNA is omitted, as the CDR3 cannot be located on it reliably, and the CDR3 follows TCRdb's listing. J gene calling gave no result, while the V gene is TRGV11. TRGV11 is given ORF status, its function remaining uncertain. The CDR3 has 18 amino acids, counting both end residues. The CDR3 sequence is CTTVPAGLGTPQFYKKLF.

Regarding this clone: A far larger clone is just one base off, so this is likely a read error. This specimen includes other DNA sequences encoding the same CDR3. The J gene is uncalled and the V gene is TRGV3. This CDR3 is 16 amino acids long. The germline V gene has CDR1 VTNTFY and CDR2 YDVSTARD (reference sequence). The CDR3 bases are TGTGCCACCTGGGACTCTCAATATAGTAGTGATTGGATCAAGACGTTC. As protein: CATWDSQYSSDWIKTF.

This clone is judged large. V is TRGV9 and J is TRGJP. TCRdb gives no J gene; it was assigned here by matching the DNA to germline. With 0 bases clipped from V and 6 bases from J, the junction kept 2 bases outside the gene matches. Germline V CDR1 and CDR2: GITISATS, ISYDGTV (reference sequence). The CDR3 totals 16 residues. CDR3 coding DNA: TGTGCCTTGTGGGAGGTGCGAGAGTTGGGCAAAAAAATCAAGGTATTT. Protein: CALWEVRELGKKIKVF.

The chain uses TRGV1 and TRGJ1 or TRGJ2. The J gene, not given by TCRdb, was assigned here from a germline match of the nucleotide sequence. TRGV1 is marked as an open reading frame, function uncertain. Trimming at V came to 0 bases and at J to 6 bases, leaving 14 bases not matched to a gene. CDR3 size: 16 residues. As DNA, the CDR3 is TGTGCCACCTGGGACAGGCGGGCCGGATTTTGTTATAAGAAACTCTTT. This encodes CATWDRRAGFCYKKLF.

This clone appeared a few times. TCRdb has a much larger clone's protein, which differs at residue 4 from the translation of this DNA, likely because of a read error; what is shown is the protein translated from the DNA. V and J are TRGV9 and TRGJ1 or TRGJ2. Here the J gene was assigned by germline matching of the DNA, as TCRdb has none. The CDR3 has 11 amino acids. Germline CDR1 is GITISATS and CDR2 is ISYDGTV (reference sequence). CDR3 coding DNA: TGTGCCTTGCGGGACTCCGGTCGGAAACTCTTT. Protein product: CALRDSGRKLF.

In this sample, this clone turned up many times. The J gene is TRGJ1 or TRGJ2, the V gene TRGV2. This CDR3 spans 9 amino acids. The germline CDR1 and CDR2 sequences are EGSNGY and YDSYNSKV. This CDR3 is CTEYYKKLF. CDR3 DNA sequence: TGTACGGAATATTATAAGAAACTCTTT.

As regards this clone: The DNA is left out, because the CDR3 cannot be placed on it with certainty; the CDR3 is given as TCRdb lists it. No J gene was called, and the V gene is TRGV11. TRGV11 is designated an ORF whose function remains uncertain. The CDR3 has 15 residues if both end residues are counted. CDR3 sequence: CTTVPAGFGTTGGLF.

Concerning this clone: Given a far larger clone just one base away, this is likely a sequencing read error. This same CDR3 is encoded by further DNA sequences in the sample. The chain combines TRGV9 with TRGJ1 or TRGJ2. Assignment of the J gene here rests on matching the DNA to germline, because TCRdb gives none. The CDR3 runs to 11 residues. V trimming: 4 bases; J trimming: 12 bases; junction bases outside the gene matches: 9. Germline V gene lookup returns CDR1 GITISATS and CDR2 ISYDGTV (reference sequence). CDR3 residues: CALWDSGRKLF. CDR3 in DNA: TGTGCCTTGTGGGACTCCGGCCGGAAACTCTTT.

This clone was observed a single time. The chain couples TRGV4 to TRGJ1 or TRGJ2. TCRdb does not report a J gene; here it was assigned by matching the DNA to germline references. Per the germline V gene, CDR1 is EGSTGY and CDR2 is YDSYTSSV. The J segment lost 12 bases and the V segment lost 12 bases, leaving 26 bases of the junction unmatched. The CDR3 runs to 14 residues. The CDR3 spells CASPTQVEGPRKLF. The CDR3 bases are TGTGCCTCCCCTACTCAGGTGGAGGGCCCGAGGAAACTCTTT.

By share, this clone counts as large. V and J are TRGV10 and TRGJ1 or TRGJ2. The J gene was not available in TCRdb and was assigned here by matching the DNA to germline segments. TRGV10 belongs to the ORF category, with a function that is uncertain. Trimming at V came to 8 bases and at J to 7 bases, leaving 9 bases not matched to a gene. This CDR3 region has 12 residues. The DNA for the CDR3 is TGTGCTGCGTGGGATAATATGTATAAGAAACTCTTT. Its translation: CAAWDNMYKKLF.

In regard to this clone: TCRdb lists the protein of a much larger clone for this DNA, which differs at residue 10, so this is likely a read error; the protein given here is translated from the DNA itself. This sequence joins TRGV3 and TRGJP2. TCRdb offers no J gene call, so here the DNA was matched to germline to obtain one. CDR3 length: 16 amino acids. From germline, CDR1 is VTNTFY and CDR2 YDVSTARD (reference sequence). The CDR3 sequence is CATWDSQYSGDWIKTF. CDR3 nucleotide sequence: TGTGCCACCTGGGACTCTCAATATAGTGGTGATTGGATCAAGACGTTT.

This clone is classed as large. Other nucleotide sequences from this sample produce the same CDR3. J is TRGJ1 or TRGJ2 and V is TRGV8. Since TCRdb gives no J gene, matching the DNA to germline was used here to assign it. The CDR3 totals 12 residues. With 2 bases clipped from V and 3 bases from J, the junction kept 1 base outside the gene matches. CDR1 is VENAVY, CDR2 YDSYNSRV, per germline. DNA of the CDR3: TGTGCCACCTGGGATATTTATTATAAGAAACTCTTT. It codes for CATWDIYYKKLF.

Concerning this clone itself: The TCRdb protein, from a much larger clone, departs from this DNA's translation at residue 5, likely by read error; the protein shown derives from the DNA. The chain combines TRGV4 with TRGJP. The J gene was not available in TCRdb and was assigned here by matching the DNA to germline segments. CDR3 length: 21 residues. Germline V gene sequence: CDR1 EGSTGY, CDR2 YDSYTSSV. CDR3 DNA: TGTGCCACCTGGAATGGGCACACGAACCGAGTTGAAGAGTTGGGCAAAAAAATCAAGGTATTT. This encodes CATWNGHTNRVEELGKKIKVF.

A few counts support this clone. TCRdb's listed protein matches a much larger clone and diverges from this DNA's translation at residue 2, likely through a read error; the protein shown comes from the DNA. The chain combines TRGV4 with TRGJ1 or TRGJ2. The J gene, left out of TCRdb, was set here by checking the DNA against germline. Germline V gene lookup returns CDR1 EGSTGY and CDR2 YDSYTSSV. The CDR3 runs to 14 residues. The CDR3 DNA is TGTACCACCTGGGATGGGGGGAATTATTATAAGAAACTCTTT. It yields the protein CTTWDGGNYYKKLF.